This TCR beta chain was identified in a study of Ad26.COV2.S vaccination and SARS-CoV-2 variants. For the study at large: Vaccine-arm donor from the placebo-controlled COV1001 Ad26.COV2.S trial.

Germline V gives CDR1 KGHDR, CDR2 SFDVKD. Deletions cut 5 bases from V and 6 bases from J, with 10 bases between. The CDR3 loop spans 13 amino acids. Here immunoSEQ multiplex PCR was the method, and the copy in TCRdb shows in-frame clones only, minus some. The profile shows 360,000 or so clones, approximately 90% of them singletons. Treatment in this sample: roughly 18 received Ad26.COV2.S at low or high dose, single or two shots; several received placebo; per-sample allocation not given. Specimens were obtained on day 63 following the first vaccine or placebo injection. The genes are TRBV24-1 and TRBJ2-1, with a tentative D call TRBD1 (5 bases). The sample consisted of peripheral blood, taken in a trial of Ad26.COV2.S vaccine versus placebo. The clonotype was recovered from a person between 18 and 65 years old who received the Ad26.COV2.S COVID-19 vaccine or a placebo. CDR3 region: CATSAGQGNEQFF. In DNA form, the CDR3 reads TGTGCCACCAGTGCGGGCCAGGGCAATGAGCAGTTCTTC.